These T cell receptor beta chains were read from a single sample in a study of early stage breast cancer tumors. Assay: immunoSEQ multiplex PCR; the TCRdb copy retains only in-frame clones and omits some. This sample has around 9,000 clones; 71% occur once, and the top ten carry about a sixth. Input material: normal breast tissue next to the tumor. Receptor source: a person aged 55 to 70 with breast cancer. Both conserved end residues are part of each CDR3. A D gene is named only where the DNA matches it firmly. Expanded clones are given a class, and other clones once, few, many or no size at all.

cdr3_nt cdr3_aa v_call d_call clone_size j_call
TGTGCCAGCTCATCTCGGGGACAGGGAGGTTTGGTCACTGAAGCTTTCTTT CASSSRGQGGLVTEAFF TRBV18 TRBD1 - TRBJ1-1
TGTGCCAGTGGCCCAGGGCGGTATAGCAATCAGCCCCAGCATTTT CASGPGRYSNQPQHF TRBV19 - few TRBJ1-5
TGCGCCAGCAGCCAAGAGGACAGCCTTCACACCGGGGAGCTGTTTTTT CASSQEDSLHTGELFF TRBV4-1 - - TRBJ2-2
TGTGCCATCGTAGGCCAGACAGGGAGAGGCTATGGCTACACCTTC CAIVGQTGRGYGYTF TRBV10-3 TRBD1 few TRBJ1-2
TGTGCCAGCAAGGAGACAGGGGAATACAATGAGCAGTTCTTC CASKETGEYNEQFF TRBV6-5 TRBD1 - TRBJ2-1
TGTGCCAGCAGCTTCATATCAACAGCAGCTTTCTTT CASSFISTAAFF TRBV7-9 - medium-sized TRBJ1-1
TGTGCCAGCAGTAGACCGGGACAGATATACGAGCAGTACTTC CASSRPGQIYEQYF TRBV4-2 TRBD1 few TRBJ2-7
TGTGCCAGCAGCTTACCGGGAGGCGATGAGCAGTTCTTC CASSLPGGDEQFF TRBV7-9 TRBD2 - TRBJ2-1
TGTGCCAGCAGCCCCCTCTCCAGGGCTGGTGAAAAACTGTTTTTT CASSPLSRAGEKLFF TRBV7-8 - - TRBJ1-4
TGTGCCAGCAGCTTAGGGGGACAGGGGGCCCTACTGGGGCCCCAGCATTTT CASSLGGQGALLGPQHF TRBV7-9 TRBD1 - TRBJ1-5
TGTGCCACCAGACGAGGAGGGACGCCTGTTGAGCATTTT CATRRGGTPVEHF TRBV27 - medium-sized TRBJ1-5
TGTGCCAGCAGCCTAGAAGCGGGAGATTTAAATGAGCAGTTCTTC CASSLEAGDLNEQFF TRBV4-2 TRBD2 - TRBJ2-1